This T cell receptor beta chain stems from a study of vaccination and CD4 T cells after COVID-19. Germline loops: CDR1 MNHEY, CDR2 SVGEGT. J gave up 4 bases and V 7 bases, and 16 bases lay outside the gene matches. The CDR3 spans 17 residues. This clonotype showed up just a few times. Its antigen is undetermined. Specified treatment: roughly 11-day PBMC culture with coronavirus spike peptide pools or control peptides (ViraFEST assay). The unexposed donor's CD4+ T cells were collected before the COVID-19 pandemic (2011-2018). Peptide-pool expansion of antigen-specific T cells preceded TCR sequencing in ViraFEST. An Oncomine TCR Beta short-read assay was used to sequence the DNA from cultured CD4+ T cells. It was from cultured CD4+ T cells that genomic DNA was extracted. Using its own MiXCR run on the PCR reads, TCRdb lists one record per CDR3 protein. The sample records about 7,800 distinct CDR3 sequences, 41% being singletons.

The chain uses TRBV6-2 or TRBV6-3 and TRBJ1-1, with 9 nucleotides matching TRBD1. This clonotype was obtained from a human donor in good health. The sequencing sample was made of CD4+ T cells from blood, cultured in vitro. The DNA of the CDR3 is TGTGCCAGCACCTACCGGATAGGGGACAGGGAGAGCACTGAAGCTTTCTTT. It is translated as CASTYRIGDRESTEAFF.